The clone carrying this T cell receptor beta chain was seen a handful of times. This entry belongs to a study of cytomegalovirus exposure and HLA in healthy donors. CDR3 size: 14 residues. The germline CDR1 and CDR2 sequences are LGHNA and YSLEER. V was clipped by 4 bases and J by 4 bases, with 13 bases between them. The PCR contained 60 Vbeta and 13 Jbeta primers. Profiled with immunoSEQ multiplex PCR; TCRdb holds only in-frame clones, not every one. The repertoire includes around 65,000 clones, roughly four fifths of them detected once, and approximately 7.8% sits in the top ten. Sequencing input: PBMCs. This clonotype originated in a woman aged 25 to 39 in good health and CMV-seropositive. This chain uses TRBV4-3 with TRBJ1-1, with a possible D match to TRBD1 (5 bases). CDR3 nucleotides: TGCGCCAGCAGCCGCACCGGGGGGGTCACTGAAGCTTTCTTT. Translation gives CASSRTGGVTEAFF.